These T cell receptor beta chains were read from a single sample in a study of Graves' ophthalmopathy and Graves' hyperthyroidism. TCRdb reprocessed the multiplex PCR reads via MiXCR and lists one record per CDR3 protein. Among 900,000 to 1,200,000 distinct CDR3 sequences listed, about 40% were seen once. Input material: peripheral blood or thyroid tissue (not recorded which). The source is an adult man with Graves' hyperthyroidism. CDR3s include the opening cysteine and the closing phenylalanine or tryptophan. A D gene is named only where the DNA matches it firmly. Clone size is given for some rows only: seen once, a few or many times, or a class if the clone is expanded.

CDR3aa: CASSPPRRGDSPLHF
CDR3nt: TGTGCCAGCAGTCCCCCCAGGAGGGGGGATTCACCCCTCCACTTT
v_gene: TRBV12-3/TRBV12-4
j_gene: TRBJ1-6
d_gene: -
abundance: few

CDR3aa: CASSLVPRSNYGYTF
CDR3nt: TGTGCCAGCAGCTTAGTTCCCAGATCTAACTATGGCTACACCTTC
v_gene: TRBV7-2
j_gene: TRBJ1-2
d_gene: -
abundance: -

CDR3aa: CAISSSIAGGGLYEQYF
CDR3nt: TGTGCCATCAGCAGCTCAATAGCGGGGGGGGGATTGTACGAGCAGTACTTC
v_gene: TRBV10-3
j_gene: TRBJ2-7
d_gene: TRBD2
abundance: -

CDR3aa: CASNPSGPQETQYF
CDR3nt: TGTGCCAGCAATCCCTCCGGACCACAAGAGACCCAGTACTTC
v_gene: TRBV6-6
j_gene: TRBJ2-5
d_gene: -
abundance: many

CDR3aa: CASMKGGANTGELFF
CDR3nt: TGCGCCAGCATGAAAGGGGGCGCGAACACCGGGGAGCTGTTTTTT
v_gene: TRBV5-1
j_gene: TRBJ2-2
d_gene: TRBD1
abundance: -

CDR3aa: CASSQETQYF
CDR3nt: TGTGCCAGCAGCCAAGAGACCCAGTACTTC
v_gene: TRBV7-8
j_gene: TRBJ2-5
d_gene: -
abundance: many

CDR3aa: CASSLRPRDREETQYF
CDR3nt: TGTGCCAGCAGCTTGAGGCCCCGGGACAGGGAAGAGACCCAGTACTTC
v_gene: TRBV7-2
j_gene: TRBJ2-5
d_gene: TRBD1
abundance: many

CDR3aa: CASSLRELFPHYGYTF
CDR3nt: TGTGCCAGCAGCCTCCGGGAACTTTTCCCCCACTATGGCTACACCTTC
v_gene: TRBV7-9
j_gene: TRBJ1-2
d_gene: -
abundance: few

CDR3aa: CASSQMGQMYQETQYF
CDR3nt: TGTGCCAGCAGCCAAATGGGACAGATGTACCAAGAGACCCAGTACTTC
v_gene: TRBV7-3
j_gene: TRBJ2-5
d_gene: TRBD1
abundance: many

CDR3aa: CASSQAARPVETQYF
CDR3nt: TGTGCCAGCAGCCAGGCGGCTAGGCCGGTGGAGACCCAGTACTTC
v_gene: TRBV7-2
j_gene: TRBJ2-5
d_gene: -
abundance: many

CDR3aa: CASSLKGDGTEAFF
CDR3nt: TGTGCCAGCAGCTTAAAGGGGGATGGCACTGAAGCTTTCTTT
v_gene: TRBV7-2
j_gene: TRBJ1-1
d_gene: -
abundance: once

CDR3aa: CASSYSRVAEGAYEQYF
CDR3nt: TGTGCCAGCAGTTACTCCAGGGTAGCGGAGGGGGCCTACGAGCAGTACTTC
v_gene: TRBV12-3/TRBV12-4
j_gene: TRBJ2-7
d_gene: -
abundance: -

CDR3aa: CGSSTGPPGEQYF
CDR3nt: TGTGGCAGTAGCACGGGACCCCCGGGGGAGCAGTACTTC
v_gene: TRBV19
j_gene: TRBJ2-7
d_gene: -
abundance: -

CDR3aa: CASRAGGPGGELFF
CDR3nt: TGTGCCAGCAGAGCGGGAGGGCCTGGCGGGGAGCTGTTTTTT
v_gene: TRBV2
j_gene: TRBJ2-2
d_gene: TRBD2
abundance: -

CDR3aa: CASRESRSTEAFF
CDR3nt: TGTGCCAGCAGGGAGTCTCGATCCACTGAAGCTTTCTTT
v_gene: TRBV2
j_gene: TRBJ1-1
d_gene: -
abundance: many

CDR3aa: CASSLTAARYTF
CDR3nt: TGTGCCAGCAGTTTGACAGCCGCCCGCTACACCTTC
v_gene: TRBV12-3/TRBV12-4
j_gene: TRBJ1-2
d_gene: -
abundance: -

CDR3aa: CASSRVASGRPHEQYF
CDR3nt: TGTGCCAGCAGCCGAGTTGCTAGCGGGAGGCCCCACGAGCAGTACTTC
v_gene: TRBV7-9
j_gene: TRBJ2-7
d_gene: TRBD2
abundance: many

CDR3aa: CASSQKGFTGELFF
CDR3nt: TGTGCCAGCAGTCAAAAGGGATTCACCGGGGAGCTGTTTTTT
v_gene: TRBV13
j_gene: TRBJ2-2
d_gene: -
abundance: -

CDR3aa: CSARRGRVGQPQHF
CDR3nt: TGCAGTGCTAGGAGGGGACGAGTAGGGCAGCCCCAGCATTTT
v_gene: TRBV20-1
j_gene: TRBJ1-5
d_gene: -
abundance: many

CDR3aa: CVSSESGSDTQYF
CDR3nt: TGTGTCAGCAGTGAATCCGGATCAGATACGCAGTATTTT
v_gene: TRBV25-1
j_gene: TRBJ2-3
d_gene: -
abundance: -

CDR3aa: CASNLLPGTEETQYF
CDR3nt: TGTGCCAGCAATTTACTTCCCGGGACAGAAGAGACCCAGTACTTC
v_gene: TRBV6-1
j_gene: TRBJ2-5
d_gene: TRBD1
abundance: few

CDR3aa: CASSLALTGGFSGANVLTF
CDR3nt: TGTGCCAGCAGCTTAGCGCTTACCGGCGGGTTCTCTGGGGCCAACGTCCTGACTTTC
v_gene: TRBV7-9
j_gene: TRBJ2-6
d_gene: -
abundance: many

CDR3aa: CASRPGHTYEQYF
CDR3nt: TGTGCCAGCAGACCGGGACATACTTACGAGCAGTACTTC
v_gene: TRBV6-1
j_gene: TRBJ2-7
d_gene: -
abundance: few

CDR3aa: CTQRGDSPLHF
CDR3nt: TGCACCCAAAGGGGTGACTCACCCCTCCACTTT
v_gene: TRBV20-1
j_gene: TRBJ1-6
d_gene: -
abundance: -

CDR3aa: CASLDRGVYGYTF
CDR3nt: TGTGCCAGCCTCGACAGGGGCGTTTATGGCTACACCTTC
v_gene: TRBV5-1
j_gene: TRBJ1-2
d_gene: TRBD1
abundance: -

CDR3aa: CASSPRAAIGNYGYTF
CDR3nt: TGTGCCAGCTCACCAAGAGCAGCTATCGGGAACTATGGCTACACCTTC
v_gene: TRBV18
j_gene: TRBJ1-2
d_gene: -
abundance: -

CDR3aa: CSAGLAGQDTQYF
CDR3nt: TGCAGCGCCGGACTAGCGGGTCAAGATACGCAGTATTTT
v_gene: TRBV29-1
j_gene: TRBJ2-3
d_gene: TRBD2
abundance: few

CDR3aa: CASRFGNFGYTF
CDR3nt: TGTGCCAGCAGATTCGGGAATTTTGGCTACACCTTC
v_gene: TRBV6-5
j_gene: TRBJ1-2
d_gene: -
abundance: many

CDR3aa: CASSFPGTGFYGYTF
CDR3nt: TGTGCCAGCAGCTTTCCCGGGACAGGGTTCTATGGCTACACCTTC
v_gene: TRBV12-3/TRBV12-4
j_gene: TRBJ1-2
d_gene: TRBD1
abundance: few

CDR3aa: CASSVTPGQPQQYF
CDR3nt: TGTGCCAGCAGTGTGACCCCGGGACAGCCCCAGCAGTACTTC
v_gene: TRBV2
j_gene: TRBJ2-7
d_gene: TRBD1
abundance: once

CDR3aa: CASSPSFGFYEQYF
CDR3nt: TGTGCCAGCAGCCCCTCCTTCGGGTTCTACGAGCAGTACTTC
v_gene: TRBV7-8
j_gene: TRBJ2-7
d_gene: -
abundance: many

CDR3aa: CSVDLGQGNVLTF
CDR3nt: TGCAGCGTTGATTTGGGACAGGGTAACGTCCTGACTTTC
v_gene: TRBV29-1
j_gene: TRBJ2-6
d_gene: TRBD1
abundance: -